This T cell receptor (beta chain) was sequenced during a study of T cells in Graves' hyperthyroidism and ophthalmopathy. For the study at large: Staff took peripheral blood when the initial diagnosis was made, before any treatment began.

Researchers amplified the TCR beta CDR3 regions from RNA transcripts. TCR CDR3 regions were first amplified by RT-PCR with HTBI primers. TCRdb analysed the multiplex PCR reads with MiXCR anew, one entry per CDR3 protein. The data contain some 600,000 distinct CDR3 sequences, more than 11% of them singletons. The CDR3 is 16 residues long. Looked up from germline, CDR1 is SGHDT and CDR2 is YYEEEE. V lost 4 bases, J lost 0 bases, and 8 bases stayed unmatched. This sequence originates from a woman younger than 45 with Graves' hyperthyroidism that later progressed to Graves' ophthalmopathy. The J gene is TRBJ2-3, the V gene TRBV5-6; 7 nucleotides match TRBD2. Sequencing was performed on blood. CDR3 bases: TGTGCCAGCAGCCTCCTTAGCGGGTTTAGCACAGATACGCAGTATTTT. Translated: CASSLLSGFSTDTQYF.